The TCR beta chain described here comes from a study of early T cells in non-severe SARS-CoV-2 infection. About the research overall: The chains were unpaired, and the sequenced material was bulk RNA from unsorted whole blood.

Ten or more counts support this clonotype. From the 5' RACE reads, TCRdb called clonotypes with MiXCR, one entry per CDR3 protein. This table has some 27,000 distinct CDR3 sequences, roughly 6% appearing once. From germline, CDR1 is SGDLS and CDR2 YYNGEE. The CDR3 is made up of 16 amino acids. V dropped 0 bases and J dropped 8; count of bases not matched to a gene: 10. The sample taken for sequencing was whole blood. The gene calls are TRBV9 and TRBJ2-1; TRBD1 matches 8 bases. The TCR was taken from an adult who was a healthcare worker with PCR-confirmed SARS-CoV-2 infection or an uninfected control (not recorded which). The CDR3 nucleotides read TGTGCCAGCAGCGTAGTAGGACAGGGTAACTTAGATGAGCAGTTCTTC. It is translated as CASSVVGQGNLDEQFF.